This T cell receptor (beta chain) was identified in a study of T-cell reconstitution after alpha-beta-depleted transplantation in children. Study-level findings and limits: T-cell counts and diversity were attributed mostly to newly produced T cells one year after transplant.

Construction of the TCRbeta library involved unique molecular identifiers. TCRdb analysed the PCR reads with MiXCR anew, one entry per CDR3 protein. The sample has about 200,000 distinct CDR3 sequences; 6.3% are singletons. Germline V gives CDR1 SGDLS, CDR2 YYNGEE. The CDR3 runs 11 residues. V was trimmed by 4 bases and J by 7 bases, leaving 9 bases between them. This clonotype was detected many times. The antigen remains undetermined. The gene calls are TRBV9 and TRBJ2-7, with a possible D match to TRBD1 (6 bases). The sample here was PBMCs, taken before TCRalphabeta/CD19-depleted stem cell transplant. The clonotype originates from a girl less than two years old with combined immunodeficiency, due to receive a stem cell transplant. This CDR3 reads CASSTGQEQYF. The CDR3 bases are TGTGCCAGCAGCACGGGACAAGAGCAGTACTTC.